The rows below give T cell receptor beta chains drawn from one sample of a study of human CD8 memory T cell subsets. Reprocessing the 5' RACE reads, TCRdb reports a single entry for every CDR3 protein and omits DNA. The table for this sample gives under 20,000 distinct CDR3 sequences. The sequenced sample consisted of CD8+ T cells from PBMCs. These receptors were taken from a human donor in good health. Both conserved end residues are part of each CDR3. The order of the fields is V gene, J gene, clone size, CDR3 protein. The size field is filled for only some rows; it gives once, few, many or a size class.

v_call: TRBV5-1; j_call: TRBJ1-1; clone_size: .; cdr3_aa: CASSFGGPEAFF
v_call: TRBV7-9; j_call: TRBJ2-3; clone_size: .; cdr3_aa: CASSSKQGPPTQYF
v_call: TRBV4-3; j_call: TRBJ2-1; clone_size: medium-sized; cdr3_aa: CASSQDPRNEQFF
v_call: TRBV30; j_call: TRBJ1-1; clone_size: medium-sized; cdr3_aa: CAWSVGGNTEAFF
v_call: TRBV7-9; j_call: TRBJ2-3; clone_size: .; cdr3_aa: CASSLGAVGLVTDTQYF
v_call: TRBV10-3; j_call: TRBJ1-5; clone_size: .; cdr3_aa: CATKDNNQPQHF
v_call: TRBV7-9; j_call: TRBJ2-3; clone_size: .; cdr3_aa: CASSFSGTVDTQYF
v_call: TRBV20-1; j_call: TRBJ2-7; clone_size: .; cdr3_aa: CSASGQGAAVNYEQYF
v_call: TRBV7-9; j_call: TRBJ2-7; clone_size: .; cdr3_aa: CASSPEGYRDYEQYF
v_call: TRBV4-1; j_call: TRBJ1-1; clone_size: .; cdr3_aa: CASSTTDGTLNTEAFF
v_call: TRBV20-1; j_call: TRBJ2-5; clone_size: .; cdr3_aa: CSARGRQDLQETQYF
v_call: TRBV29-1; j_call: TRBJ2-1; clone_size: medium-sized; cdr3_aa: CSVEGGHYNEQFF
v_call: TRBV6-2/TRBV6-3; j_call: TRBJ2-1; clone_size: .; cdr3_aa: CASSYEVGGAGSFSYNEQFF
v_call: TRBV5-1; j_call: TRBJ2-2; clone_size: medium-sized; cdr3_aa: CASSSPRGENTGELFF
v_call: TRBV5-5; j_call: TRBJ2-7; clone_size: .; cdr3_aa: CASLARLGRGTYEQYF
v_call: TRBV6-5; j_call: TRBJ1-5; clone_size: .; cdr3_aa: CASSYGLDQPQHF
v_call: TRBV7-9; j_call: TRBJ2-7; clone_size: .; cdr3_aa: CASSSQDGYEQYF
v_call: TRBV28; j_call: TRBJ2-1; clone_size: large; cdr3_aa: CASSVDRGPYNEQFF
v_call: TRBV4-2; j_call: TRBJ2-7; clone_size: .; cdr3_aa: CASSPQTTGVEQYF
v_call: TRBV5-4; j_call: TRBJ1-1; clone_size: .; cdr3_aa: CASSLGQGTNTEAFF
v_call: TRBV5-1; j_call: TRBJ2-5; clone_size: .; cdr3_aa: CASSLSLGETQYF
v_call: TRBV7-6; j_call: TRBJ1-1; clone_size: .; cdr3_aa: CASSLEAGVDTEAFF